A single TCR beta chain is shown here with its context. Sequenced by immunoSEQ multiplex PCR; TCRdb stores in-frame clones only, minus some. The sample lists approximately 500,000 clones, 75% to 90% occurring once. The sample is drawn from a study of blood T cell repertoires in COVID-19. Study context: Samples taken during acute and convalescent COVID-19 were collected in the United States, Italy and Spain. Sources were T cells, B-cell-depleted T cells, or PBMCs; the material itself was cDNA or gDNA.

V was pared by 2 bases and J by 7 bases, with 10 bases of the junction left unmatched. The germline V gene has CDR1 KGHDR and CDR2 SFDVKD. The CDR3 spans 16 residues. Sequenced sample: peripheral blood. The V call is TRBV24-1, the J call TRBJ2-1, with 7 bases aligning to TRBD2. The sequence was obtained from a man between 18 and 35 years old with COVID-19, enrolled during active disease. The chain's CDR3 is CATSDSASGPRNEQFF. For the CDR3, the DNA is TGTGCCACCAGTGATTCGGCTAGCGGTCCCAGGAATGAGCAGTTCTTC.